Sequencing of this TCR beta chain was carried out in a study of CD8 T cells in ankylosing spondylitis. This clonotype was picked up many times. Antigen specificity is unknown. The germline V gene has CDR1 LGHDT and CDR2 YNNKEL (reference sequence). The CDR3 has 17 amino acids. J was trimmed by 9 bases and V by 3 bases; bases with no gene match: 14. Notes on the study in general: Researchers reportedly found disease-linked clones significantly enriched in matched ankylosing spondylitis synovial fluid.

Library preparation for TCR beta used quantitative 5'-RACE with molecular barcodes. TCRdb recomputed calls from the 5' RACE reads with MiXCR, one row per CDR3 protein. The sample has hundreds of thousands of distinct CDR3 sequences, roughly 25% seen once. The gene calls are TRBV3-1 and TRBJ1-6; 7 nucleotides align to TRBD1. The source is a male donor with ankylosing spondylitis or in good health (not recorded which). The sample taken for sequencing was blood, either unsorted or a sorted T cell fraction (not recorded which). CDR3 DNA: TGTGCCAGCAGCCAGGTCCCAGGGGGGGCGCTTGGTTCACCCCTCCACTTT. As protein: CASSQVPGGALGSPLHF.